This TCR beta chain was documented in a study of T cells in Graves' hyperthyroidism and ophthalmopathy. General observations from the study: Researchers found most expanded thyroid clonotypes above 0.001 in blood as well. It was a median around seven months before onset that the model predicted ophthalmopathy. Separation of ophthalmopathy from stable hyperthyroidism was achieved by a 13 V-J model.

There were TCR beta CDR3 regions amplified from RNA transcripts. During a first-round RT-PCR of the TCR CDR3, the HTBI primer set was used. TCRdb called the multiplex PCR reads again in MiXCR, with one record for every CDR3 protein. This sample has about 520,000 distinct CDR3 sequences, with approximately 24% found just once. The CDR3 sequence is 19 residues long. V was clipped by 4 bases and J by 1 base; unmatched bases: 17. Germline CDR1 and CDR2: LNHDA and SQIVND (reference sequence). Ten or more counts support this clonotype. Antigen unknown. Uncontrolled infections, other autoimmune diseases, pregnancy or lactation led to exclusion of patients.

The rearrangement uses TRBV19 and TRBJ1-2; 8 nucleotides match TRBD1. This receptor was identified in a woman aged 25 to 39 with Graves' ophthalmopathy. Sequenced sample: blood. CDR3 region: CASSTPRTGPRLFNYGYTF. CDR3 nucleotides: TGTGCCAGTAGTACCCCAAGGACAGGGCCGCGCCTGTTTAACTATGGCTACACCTTC.